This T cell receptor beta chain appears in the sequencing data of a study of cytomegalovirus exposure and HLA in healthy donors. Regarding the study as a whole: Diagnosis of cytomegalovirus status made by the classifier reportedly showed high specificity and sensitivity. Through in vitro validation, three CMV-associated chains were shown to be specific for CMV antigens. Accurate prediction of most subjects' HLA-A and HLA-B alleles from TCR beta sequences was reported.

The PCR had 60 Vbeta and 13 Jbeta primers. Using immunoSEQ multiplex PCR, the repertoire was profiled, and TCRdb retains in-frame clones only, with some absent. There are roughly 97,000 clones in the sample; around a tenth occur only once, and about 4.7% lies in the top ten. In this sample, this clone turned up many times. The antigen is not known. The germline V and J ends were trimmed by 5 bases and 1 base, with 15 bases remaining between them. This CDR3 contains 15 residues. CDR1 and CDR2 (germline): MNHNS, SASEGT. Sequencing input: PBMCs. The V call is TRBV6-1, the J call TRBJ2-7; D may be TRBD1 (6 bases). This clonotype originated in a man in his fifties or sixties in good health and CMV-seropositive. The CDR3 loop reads CASSLTGLSSYEQYF. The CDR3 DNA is TGTGCCAGCAGTCTCACAGGGTTAAGTTCCTACGAGCAGTACTTC.